This entry features one T cell receptor beta chain sequence. The antigen remains unidentified. There are 15 residues in the CDR3. V was pared by 0 bases and J by 5 bases, with 6 bases of the junction left unmatched. Per germline, CDR1 SGDLS and CDR2 YYNGEE. This sample is part of a study of cytomegalovirus exposure and HLA in healthy donors. Study-level findings and limits: The productive fraction for most TCR beta V segments was about 87% or about 30% in an earlier analysis. Researchers counted approximately 160 TCR beta chains as cytomegalovirus-associated. Among TCR sequences, most were rare, though some public TCRs appeared in many donors.

In the PCR, 60 Vbeta and 13 Jbeta primers were used. Study processing details: Later analysis identified approximately 80 million unique TCR beta chains, 8.5 million to 13 million shared. Method: immunoSEQ multiplex PCR; TCRdb's copy keeps in-frame clones and lacks some. V, J and clone size were drawn from that table, and D and trimming were deduced from the DNA. The sample yields about 140,000 clones, more than 60% seen once. Sequencing used PBMCs. The receptor's source is a woman between 50 and 59 years old in good health and CMV-seropositive. The chain uses TRBV9 and TRBJ1-2; 8 bases align to TRBD1. The CDR3 nucleotides read TGTGCCAGCAGCGTAGCTCCAGGGGGCGATTATGGCTACACCTTC. The encoded protein is CASSVAPGGDYGYTF.